The following is a TCR beta chain sequence with its context. The antigen this receptor binds is unknown. No quality values exist for individual bases; no much larger clone is one base distant. This record belongs to a study of graft-versus-host responses after intestinal transplantation (dated by TCRdb to about 2021). Background for the entire study: Recipients received multivisceral, liver-intestinal, or isolated intestinal transplants. After intestinal transplantation, graft-versus-host and host-versus-graft alloreactive T cell clones in the graft, circulation and bone marrow were tracked using bulk TCR-beta CDR3 sequencing. Alloreactive clones were identified by sequencing pre-transplant mixed lymphocyte reaction products and comparing these products with unstimulated pre-transplant donor and recipient T cells. Of the roughly 23 intestinal transplant recipients enrolled in the cohort, one of whom was a retransplant, a few patients without pretransplant specimens were excluded. Every recipient was given anti-thymocyte globulin induction, then maintenance tacrolimus and steroids for about 3 years. Instead of going to the commercial service, samples from a few later patients were sequenced in-house on an Illumina MiSeq and processed with MiXCR. Donor T cell macrochimerism was defined as a peak of at least 4% donor T cells among recipient peripheral blood mononuclear cells. The investigation overall reported the following: Early after transplant, peak levels of circulating GvH clones were found to be associated with declines in HvG clones. GvH clones were found in recipient bone marrow, and some of the GvH clones appeared earlier in ileal mucosa or blood, which is consistent with an intestinal mucosal origin. In patients with donor T cell macrochimerism, the allografts had high GvH to HvG T cell clonal ratios. The conclusions were limited by the relatively low number and heterogeneity of the intestinal transplant patients.

Per the germline V gene (reference sequence), SEHNR is the CDR1 and FQNEAQ is the CDR2. The germline V and J ends show losses of 5 bases and 4 bases respectively, and no gene match explains 10 bases of the junction. Its CDR3 holds 17 amino acids, cysteine through phenylalanine. Only the CDR3 DNA stays, 51 bases, in frame from base 1. Library construction relied on the immunoSEQ multiplex PCR assay. Adaptive Biotechnologies carried out high-throughput TCR-beta CDR3 sequencing of genomic DNA for most patients. Processing in the source paper ran as follows. Adaptive's ImmunoSEQ software supplied the TCR sequencing data for under 20 patients, while MiXCR and VDJtools were used to process three other patients. CDR3 nucleotide sequences shared between donor and recipient were removed because the origin of such sequences could not be assigned. To be classed as alloreactive, a clone needed at least 2-fold expansion over unstimulated cells and a minimum CFSE-low frequency of 0.002% (template counts) or 0.001% (read counts). Clones detected in sequenced pre-transplant spleen, lymph node, or MLR CFSE-low populations of the donor or recipient were defined as mappable. Cumulative frequency of alloreactive clones was calculated as a percentage of all sequences weighted by copy number. TCRdb mirrors the immuneACCESS table, restricted to in-frame sequences. Some clones are absent from its copies; in checked studies, under half trace to an unresolved V gene, and the reason for the others is unknown. From that table come the V and J calls and clone size; the DNA was used to work out D and trimming. Here the sample has around 8,100 clones; roughly 80% occur a single time. The ten largest clonotypes hold roughly a tenth of the sample.

Intraepithelial and lamina propria lymphocytes were isolated from graft specimens using dithiothreitol, EDTA incubations and collagenase D digestion. Bulk TCR-beta sequencing was performed on serial intestinal graft biopsy specimens collected as late as 600 days after transplant. The rearrangement combines TRBV7-9 with TRBJ2-6; TRBD1 agrees with 8 junctional bases. The material was ileum tissue, obtained just under 130 days after transplant. The receptor's source is a human patient who received an intestinal transplant, so some T cells may come from the graft donor. The CDR3 reads CASSPGRQGNGANVLTF. The nucleotide sequence reads TGTGCCAGCAGCCCAGGGAGACAGGGGAACGGGGCCAACGTCCTGACTTTC.